A selection of T cell receptor beta chains follows, all from one sample in a study of type 1 regulatory T cells. For these receptors, no antigen is known. TCRdb ran MiXCR on the reads and lists one entry per CDR3 protein. The sample shows several thousand distinct CDR3 sequences, 33% of them seen only once. The specimen sequenced was cultured type 1 regulatory T (Tr1) cells, either the whole culture or a sorted fraction (not recorded which). These receptors all come from a human donor in good health. CDR3s include the opening cysteine and the closing phenylalanine or tryptophan. D genes are given only for firm matches. Size is omitted from some rows. Given values are once, few, many or a class for expanded clones.

V: TRBV6-2/TRBV6-3
J: TRBJ2-7
size: few
D: TRBD2
DNA: TGTGCCGGCAGAGAGAGCGGGAGGCTCGGGAGTGAGCAGTACTTC
CDR3: CAGRESGRLGSEQYF

V: TRBV9
J: TRBJ2-7
size: -
D: -
DNA: TGTGCCAGCAGCGTACAATCCGGCAGTAACTACGAGCAGTACTTC
CDR3: CASSVQSGSNYEQYF

V: TRBV20-1
J: TRBJ1-1
size: many
D: -
DNA: TGCAGTCCAGACGGGGACCCGGGCACTGAAGCTTTCTTT
CDR3: CSPDGDPGTEAFF

V: TRBV29-1
J: TRBJ1-1
size: few
D: -
DNA: TGCACCGTGGGACAAATGAACACTGAAGCTTTCTTT
CDR3: CTVGQMNTEAFF

V: TRBV6-6
J: TRBJ1-5
size: -
D: -
DNA: TGTGCGAGCTTTGTGAATAGCAATCAGCCCCAGCATTTT
CDR3: CASFVNSNQPQHF

V: TRBV20-1
J: TRBJ2-5
size: -
D: TRBD2
DNA: TGCAGTGCTAGCTACTTACGCCGTACTAGCGAGAAGACCCAGTACTTC
CDR3: CSASYLRRTSEKTQYF

V: TRBV29-1
J: TRBJ2-5
size: medium-sized
D: -
DNA: TGCAGCGTCGGCCGGACTCGTCAAGAGACCCAGTACTTC
CDR3: CSVGRTRQETQYF

V: TRBV27
J: TRBJ2-7
size: few
D: TRBD2
DNA: TGTGCCAGCAGTTTTCTAGCGGGAGGGCCGTACGAGCAGTACTTC
CDR3: CASSFLAGGPYEQYF

V: TRBV19
J: TRBJ1-5
size: -
D: -
DNA: TGTGCCAGTAACTACAGGGAGGGTAGCAATCAGCCCCAGCATTTT
CDR3: CASNYREGSNQPQHF

V: TRBV20-1
J: TRBJ2-7
size: -
D: -
DNA: TGCAGTGCTAGCCAAACTATCTACGAGCAGTACTTC
CDR3: CSASQTIYEQYF

V: TRBV24-1
J: TRBJ2-7
size: -
D: -
DNA: TGTGCCACCAGTGATGGCGGCGGCTACGAGCAGTACTTC
CDR3: CATSDGGGYEQYF

V: TRBV3-1
J: TRBJ2-1
size: -
D: -
DNA: TGTGCCAGCAGCCTCCGCGTGAACAATGAGCAGTTCTTC
CDR3: CASSLRVNNEQFF

V: TRBV7-3
J: TRBJ2-1
size: many
D: TRBD2
DNA: TGTGCCAGCAGCCGGGACGGGGGGATAGATGAGCAGTTCTTC
CDR3: CASSRDGGIDEQFF

V: TRBV6-2/TRBV6-3
J: TRBJ2-7
size: few
D: -
DNA: TGTGCCAGCAAAACTCAACCGGGACTTAGGTCCTACGAGCAGTACTTC
CDR3: CASKTQPGLRSYEQYF

V: TRBV19
J: TRBJ1-1
size: medium-sized
D: -
DNA: TGTGCCAGTTCATCCGGGTCCGCTATGAACACTGAAGCTTTCTTT
CDR3: CASSSGSAMNTEAFF

V: TRBV29-1
J: TRBJ2-1
size: -
D: -
DNA: TGCAGCGTCTCAGCGTCGGTATACAATGAGCAGTTCTTC
CDR3: CSVSASVYNEQFF

V: TRBV7-2
J: TRBJ1-6
size: -
D: -
DNA: TGTGCCAGCAGCTTATTAATCTTTGCATCCCTCCACTTT
CDR3: CASSLLIFASLHF

V: TRBV2
J: TRBJ2-4
size: many
D: -
DNA: TGTGCCAGCAGGGGGGACTTAAAAAACATTCAGTACTTC
CDR3: CASRGDLKNIQYF

V: TRBV18
J: TRBJ2-7
size: -
D: -
DNA: TGTGGCAGCTCACCTCTGGGGGCGGGACGAACCTACGAGCAGTACTTC
CDR3: CGSSPLGAGRTYEQYF

V: TRBV3-1
J: TRBJ2-5
size: few
D: -
DNA: TGTGCCAGCAGCCAAGCGGGGCGTCCAGAGACCCAGTACTTC
CDR3: CASSQAGRPETQYF

V: TRBV6-4
J: TRBJ2-1
size: -
D: TRBD1
DNA: TGTGCCAGCAGTGGATCCGGGACAGCAGATGAGCAGTTCTTC
CDR3: CASSGSGTADEQFF

V: TRBV11-3
J: TRBJ2-3
size: few
D: -
DNA: TGTGCCAGCAGCCCACAAAGAGGGCCGGATACGCAGTATTTT
CDR3: CASSPQRGPDTQYF

V: TRBV5-1
J: TRBJ2-1
size: -
D: TRBD2
DNA: TGCGCCAGCAGCCCCCGGGGGGGGTACTACAATGAGCAGTTCTTC
CDR3: CASSPRGGYYNEQFF

V: TRBV6-5
J: TRBJ2-6
size: -
D: TRBD1
DNA: TGTGCCAGCAGCTCCGGACAGGGCGTCTCTGGGGCCAACGTCCTGACTTTC
CDR3: CASSSGQGVSGANVLTF

V: TRBV6-6
J: TRBJ2-3
size: -
D: -
DNA: TGTGCCAGCCGCGGGACAGGCACAGATACGCAGTATTTT
CDR3: CASRGTGTDTQYF

V: TRBV7-9
J: TRBJ2-7
size: -
D: TRBD1
DNA: TGTGCCAGCAGCGACAGGGGCCCCTACGAGCAGTACTTC
CDR3: CASSDRGPYEQYF

V: TRBV5-1
J: TRBJ1-4
size: few
D: -
DNA: TGCGCCAGCAGCCTATATACCGGGACGGCCGCAACTAATGAAAAACTGTTTTTT
CDR3: CASSLYTGTAATNEKLFF

V: TRBV9
J: TRBJ2-7
size: -
D: -
DNA: TGTGCCAGCAGCGTAGAGGTGGGCGAGCAGTACTTC
CDR3: CASSVEVGEQYF

V: TRBV5-1
J: TRBJ2-3
size: medium-sized
D: -
DNA: TGCGCCAGCAGCCCACCGGAGCCACGCGGAGATACGCAGTATTTT
CDR3: CASSPPEPRGDTQYF

V: TRBV6-2/TRBV6-3
J: TRBJ1-1
size: -
D: -
DNA: TGTGCCAGCAGTCCGCGACTCCCGAACACTGAAGCTTTCTTT
CDR3: CASSPRLPNTEAFF

V: TRBV20-1
J: TRBJ2-3
size: -
D: TRBD2
DNA: TGCAGTGCCCCTAAACTCGGGAGGACAGATACGCAGTATTTT
CDR3: CSAPKLGRTDTQYF

V: TRBV6-1
J: TRBJ2-3
size: -
D: TRBD2
DNA: TGTGCCAGCAGGGCGGGACTAGCGGGAGCCGCAGATACGCAGTATTTT
CDR3: CASRAGLAGAADTQYF

V: TRBV28
J: TRBJ2-7
size: -
D: TRBD1
DNA: TGTGCCAACAGTTCAACAGGGGGCGCGGCCCACGAGCAGTACTTC
CDR3: CANSSTGGAAHEQYF

V: TRBV3-1
J: TRBJ2-1
size: -
D: TRBD2
DNA: TGTGCCAGCAGCCAACAACTAGCGGGAGTTGGCAATGAGCAGTTCTTC
CDR3: CASSQQLAGVGNEQFF

V: TRBV5-4
J: TRBJ2-7
size: -
D: -
DNA: TGTGCCAGCAGCTTGGGGAGTTCCTACGAGCAGTACTTC
CDR3: CASSLGSSYEQYF

V: TRBV6-2/TRBV6-3
J: TRBJ2-3
size: medium-sized
D: TRBD2
DNA: TGTGCCAGCAGTCATCCTCGGACTAGCGGCACAGATACGCAGTATTTT
CDR3: CASSHPRTSGTDTQYF

V: TRBV10-3
J: TRBJ1-4
size: few
D: -
DNA: TGTGCCATCAGTGGAAAGACGGCGGGAGAGCATGAAAAACTGTTTTTT
CDR3: CAISGKTAGEHEKLFF

V: TRBV10-3
J: TRBJ2-2
size: many
D: -
DNA: TGTGCCGCCCAGGGTTCCGGGGAGCTGTTTTTT
CDR3: CAAQGSGELFF

V: TRBV18
J: TRBJ2-5
size: medium-sized
D: -
DNA: TGTGCCAGCTCACCCCCCCAACAAGAGACCCAGTACTTC
CDR3: CASSPPQQETQYF

V: TRBV27
J: TRBJ1-1
size: few
D: TRBD1
DNA: TGTGCCAGCAGTTTTGGGACAGTCATGAACACTGAAGCTTTCTTT
CDR3: CASSFGTVMNTEAFF

V: TRBV4-1
J: TRBJ2-2
size: many
D: TRBD1
DNA: TGCGCCAGCAGCCCTACCGGACAGGGGGTTCAAGTTGCCGGGGAGCTGTTTTTT
CDR3: CASSPTGQGVQVAGELFF